The entry that follows covers one T cell receptor beta chain sequence. This entry belongs to a study of blood T cell repertoires in COVID-19. Study summary: COVID-19 samples, acute and convalescent, were from the United States, Italy and Spain. Sources were T cells, B-cell-depleted T cells, or PBMCs; the material itself was cDNA or gDNA.

Germline V lookup: CDR1 MNHEY, CDR2 SMNVEV (reference sequence). V lost 6 bases and J lost 5; bases outside the gene matches: 13. CDR3 length: 16 amino acids. Original handling: Cell counts per sample came from amplifying reference gene primers. Method: immunoSEQ multiplex PCR; TCRdb's copy keeps in-frame clones and lacks some. V, J and clone size are those of that table, while D and trimming were read from the DNA. The sample has about 59,000 clones, about 89% seen once; the top ten hold around 6.9%. The chain employs TRBV27 and TRBJ1-1, with 9 bases that match TRBD1. Sequencing was done on a sample of peripheral blood. The TCR originated in a man aged 55 to 70 with active or convalescent COVID-19. This CDR3 reads CASSQTPGQGKTEAFF. The CDR3 DNA follows: TGTGCCAGCAGCCAAACGCCGGGACAGGGTAAGACTGAAGCTTTCTTT.